A single sample gave rise to the 25 T cell receptor beta chains below, sequenced in a study of cytomegalovirus exposure and HLA in healthy donors. Only in-frame clones appear in the TCRdb table, and some are missing; sequencing was by immunoSEQ multiplex PCR. The table includes more than 95,000 clones, about 88% detected once. Sequenced: PBMCs. The receptor source for this set is a woman between 18 and 29 years old in good health and CMV-seropositive.

V gene TRBV30 combines with J gene TRBJ2-1, with D tentatively TRBD1 (8 bases). Per the germline V gene, CDR1 is GTSNPN and CDR2 is SVGIG (reference sequence). V shed 5 bases and J shed 10 bases, with 21 bases lying between them. This CDR3 comprises 14 residues. The CDR3 DNA sequence: TGTGCCTGGCGAGCGGGGACAGGCCCTAGGGAGCAGTTCTTC. Encoded protein: CAWRAGTGPREQFF.

The chain uses TRBV5-6 and TRBJ1-5; no definite D call. Germline V gene sequence: CDR1 SGHDT, CDR2 YYEEEE. The CDR3 loop spans 14 amino acids. V lost 4 bases to trimming and J lost 4 bases, with 12 bases between them. The CDR3 nucleotides read TGTGCCAGCAGCGTTGGCTCCAGGAATCAGCCCCAGCATTTT. Translation: CASSVGSRNQPQHF.

This clone was detected only once. This chain connects TRBV11-3 to TRBJ1-4; 9 positions agree with TRBD1. This CDR3 contains 14 residues. Germline V gives CDR1 SGHNT, CDR2 YENEEA. V dropped 4 bases and J dropped 11; count of bases not matched to a gene: 8. The chain's CDR3 is CASSSGQGPPKLFF. The CDR3 DNA is TGTGCCAGCAGCTCGGGACAGGGTCCCCCGAAACTGTTTTTT.

V gene TRBV21-1 combines with J gene TRBJ2-7; the table calls TRBD2, which could not be checked here. TRBV21-1 is a pseudogene locus. The length of the CDR3 is 16 residues. CDR3 residues: CASSKDHWRELFEQYF. CDR3 nucleotides: TGTGCCAGCAGCAAGGACCATTGGCGGGAGCTTTTCGAGCAGTACTTC.

The chain recombines TRBV14 with TRBJ1-1; TRBD1 is a possible D gene (6 bases). Trimming pared 4 bases from V and 7 bases from J, leaving 25 bases between. Germline CDR1 is SGHDN and CDR2 is FVKESK. This CDR3 is built from 17 residues. DNA for the CDR3: TGTGCCAGCAGCCGCCTAACGGGACACCCTCGTGATTGTGAAGCTTTCTTT. Protein: CASSRLTGHPRDCEAFF.

The chain joins TRBV2 to TRBJ2-7; D is unresolved. The CDR3 is made up of 14 amino acids. Trimming removed 3 bases from V and 2 bases from J, with 11 bases in between. Germline V gene data show CDR1 as SNHLY and CDR2 as FYNNEI. The CDR3 DNA follows: TGTGCCAGCAGTGAGGGCGCAACCACCTACGAGCAGTACTTC. This sequence encodes CASSEGATTYEQYF. The full variable domain, rest sourced from reference TRBV2 and TRBJ2-7, is EPEVTQTPSHQVTQMGQEVILRCVPISNHLYFYWYRQILGQKVEFLVSFYNNEISEKSEIFDDQFSVERPDGSNFTLKIRSTKLEDSAMYFCASSEGATTYEQYFGPGTRLTVT.

The chain couples TRBV9 to TRBJ2-3, with D maybe TRBD1 (5 bases). Trimming stripped 6 bases from V and 4 bases from J, with 15 bases between. Germline V lookup: CDR1 SGDLS, CDR2 YYNGEE. This CDR3 has 14 residues. CDR3 DNA: TGTGCCAGCACCGCTAGGGGAAGGGCAGATACGCAGTATTTT. This codes for CASTARGRADTQYF.

The rearrangement joins TRBV19 to TRBJ2-1; weak D call: TRBD2 (6 bases). Trimming cost V 8 bases and J 9 bases, with 14 bases left between them. This CDR3 comprises 12 residues. Germline CDR1 is LNHDA and CDR2 is SQIVND (reference sequence). The CDR3 nucleotides are TGTGCCAGTTGGGGGGAAGAAGCTGAGCAGTTCTTC. Protein sequence: CASWGEEAEQFF.

Here the CDR3 reads CASSLWVQGFKAFF. Written as DNA, the CDR3 is TGTGCCAGCAGTTTATGGGTACAGGGTTTCAAAGCTTTCTTT. The chain recombines TRBV27 with TRBJ1-1; TRBD1 might be the D (6 bases). Trimming took off 1 base at V and 9 bases at J, with 15 bases between the two ends. Germline CDR1 MNHEY, CDR2 SMNVEV (reference sequence). The CDR3 runs 14 residues.

The CDR3 sequence is CATARGQENEKLFF. CDR3 sequence (DNA): TGTGCCACCGCACGAGGACAGGAGAATGAAAAACTGTTTTTT. The chain combines TRBV6-1 with TRBJ1-4; 7 nucleotides align to TRBD1. This CDR3 has 14 residues. CDR1 MNHNS and CDR2 SASEGT come from the germline V gene. The trim removed 10 bases at V and 5 bases at J, leaving 10 bases unmatched.

The gene calls are TRBV15 and TRBJ1-2; possible D gene TRBD1, 6 bases. The CDR3 totals 17 residues. CDR1 is LNHNV, CDR2 YYDKDF, per germline (reference sequence). Trimming removed 3 bases from V and 0 bases from J, with 17 bases in between. CDR3 in amino acids: CATSRAPQGPSNYGYTF. Written as DNA, the CDR3 is TGTGCCACCAGCAGGGCCCCACAGGGCCCGTCTAACTATGGCTACACCTTC.

V and J are TRBV7-2 and TRBJ2-7; a weak D match, TRBD1 (6 bases). Looked up from germline, CDR1 is SGHTA and CDR2 is FQGNSA. Trimming took 5 bases from V and 1 from J, leaving 12 bases between them. The CDR3 sequence is 14 residues long. CDR3 nucleotides: TGTGCCAGCAGCCCCAGGGGTTTGTCCTACGAGCAGTACTTC. Protein sequence: CASSPRGLSYEQYF.

The chain has TRBV28 and TRBJ1-4; D may be TRBD1 (6 bases). This CDR3 is built from 16 residues. CDR1 is MDHEN and CDR2 is SYDVKM in the germline V gene. Trimming removed 7 bases from V and 4 bases from J, with 19 bases in between. CDR3 residues: CASTLSGAPNNEKLFF. In DNA form, the CDR3 reads TGTGCCAGCACTCTCTCAGGGGCTCCGAATAATGAAAAACTGTTTTTT.

This chain uses TRBV6-5 with TRBJ2-3, with TRBD1 matching 9 bases. Germline CDR1 and CDR2: MNHEY and SVGAGI. Trimming took 6 bases from V and 0 from J; bases not matched to a gene: 4. The CDR3 extends over 15 amino acids. The CDR3 loop is CASREQGASTDTQYF. For the CDR3, the DNA is TGTGCCAGCAGGGAACAGGGGGCGAGCACAGATACGCAGTATTTT.

This clone was found many times. The chain's CDR3 is CASSLGTGEAFF. Here the CDR3 DNA reads TGTGCCAGCAGCTTGGGAACAGGTGAAGCTTTCTTT. The rearrangement uses TRBV11-1 and TRBJ1-1; tentatively, D is TRBD1 (5 bases). The CDR3 covers 12 residues. Germline V lookup: CDR1 SGHAT, CDR2 FQDESV (reference sequence). V was pared by 3 bases and J by 7 bases, with 9 bases between. Full variable domain (outside the CDR3, taken from reference TRBV11-1 and TRBJ1-1): EAEVAQSPRYKITEKSQAVAFWCDPISGHATLYWYRQILGQGPELLVQFQDESVVDDSQLPKDRFSAERLKGVDSTLKIQPAELGDSAMYLCASSLGTGEAFFGQGTRLTVV.

This chain uses TRBV5-5 with TRBJ2-7, with TRBD2 matching 8 bases. This CDR3 has 16 residues. The V segment lost 2 bases and the J segment 5 bases; nucleotides outside the gene matches: 12. The germline CDR1 and CDR2 sequences are SGHKS and YYEKEE (reference sequence). Here the CDR3 reads CASSFWGAGGTNEQYF. CDR3 nucleotides: TGTGCCAGCAGCTTCTGGGGGGCGGGAGGTACGAACGAGCAGTACTTC.

The chain links TRBV19 to TRBJ2-1; 10 nucleotides align to TRBD1. V trimming: 4 bases; J trimming: 5 bases; junction bases outside the gene matches: 8. The CDR3 runs 16 residues. Germline CDR1 is LNHDA and CDR2 is SQIVND (reference sequence). Written as DNA, the CDR3 is TGTGCCAGTAGTACCCCCCCGGGACAGGGGAACAATGAGCAGTTCTTC. Translating it yields CASSTPPGQGNNEQFF.

The rearrangement joins TRBV7-9 to TRBJ1-6; D gene ambiguous. Trimming removed 4 bases from V and 11 bases from J, with 15 bases in between. The CDR3 extends over 14 amino acids. Germline V gives CDR1 SEHNR, CDR2 FQNEAQ (reference sequence). In DNA form, the CDR3 reads TGTGCCAGCAGCTCGGCCTCGCCCAGGCCACCCCTCCACTTT. It yields the protein CASSSASPRPPLHF.

The chain employs TRBV7-9 and TRBJ2-7, with 10 bases that match TRBD2. The V segment lost 5 bases and the J segment 2 bases; nucleotides outside the gene matches: 6. The CDR3 extends over 15 amino acids. Germline V CDR1 and CDR2: SEHNR, FQNEAQ (reference sequence). The CDR3 region is CASSLSSGGAYEQYF. The CDR3 DNA reads as TGTGCCAGCAGCCTGTCCAGCGGGGGGGCCTACGAGCAGTACTTC.

The V and J genes are TRBV5-6 and TRBJ2-7; the match to TRBD2 covers 11 bases. J lost 12 bases, V lost 0 bases, and 5 bases had no gene match. The CDR3 length is 13 residues. Germline values: CDR1 SGHDT, CDR2 YYEEEE. CDR3 region: CASSLVAGGPLYF. CDR3 sequence (DNA): TGTGCCAGCAGCTTGGTAGCGGGAGGGCCCCTGTACTTC.

V usage is TRBV5-4 and J usage is TRBJ2-5, with 11 bases lining up with TRBD1. Trimming at V came to 0 bases and at J to 5 bases, leaving 18 bases not matched to a gene. CDR3 length equals 20 residues. Germline lookup yields CDR1 SGHNT and CDR2 YYREEE (reference sequence). CDR3 DNA: TGTGCCAGCAGCTTGGTTACCGGGACAGGGGGGCTTTGGTCAAAGGAGACCCAGTACTTC. Amino acids: CASSLVTGTGGLWSKETQYF.

The chain is built from TRBV19 and TRBJ1-5; D unresolved. This CDR3 region has 10 residues. Germline assignment: CDR1 LNHDA and CDR2 SQIVND (reference sequence). V dropped 7 bases and J dropped 10 bases, with 8 bases sitting between them. CDR3 DNA: TGTGCCAGTAACAACCGACCCCAGCATTTT. As protein: CASNNRPQHF.

V and J are TRBV28 and TRBJ2-7; TRBD1 matches at 8 bases. Trimming removed 6 bases from V and 1 base from J; junction bases left unmatched: 11. Germline-derived CDR1 and CDR2 are MDHEN and SYDVKM. The CDR3 is 16 residues long. For the CDR3, the DNA is TGTGCCAGCAGCGTCCTGGTAGGACAGGGATCCTACGAGCAGTACTTC. Translated, it gives CASSVLVGQGSYEQYF.

This clone was observed a few times. The chain carries TRBV30 and TRBJ1-1, with a tentative D call TRBD1 (5 bases). CDR1 and CDR2 (germline): GTSNPN, SVGIG (reference sequence). The V gene lost 2 bases and the J gene lost 6 bases, with 7 bases spanning the gap. The CDR3 runs 11 residues. The DNA of the CDR3 is TGTGCCTGGAGTAAGGGGCCTGAAGCTTTCTTT. Translating gives CAWSKGPEAFF.

This sequence joins TRBV6-6 and TRBJ2-7, with TRBD1 matching over 10 bases. The CDR3 runs 13 residues. Trimming cost V 6 bases and J 6 bases; bases outside gene matches: 5. The germline V gene has CDR1 MNHNY and CDR2 SVGAGI (reference sequence). In DNA form, the CDR3 reads TGTGCCAGCAGCCCCCGGACAGGGGGCGAGCAGTACTTC. This sequence encodes CASSPRTGGEQYF.